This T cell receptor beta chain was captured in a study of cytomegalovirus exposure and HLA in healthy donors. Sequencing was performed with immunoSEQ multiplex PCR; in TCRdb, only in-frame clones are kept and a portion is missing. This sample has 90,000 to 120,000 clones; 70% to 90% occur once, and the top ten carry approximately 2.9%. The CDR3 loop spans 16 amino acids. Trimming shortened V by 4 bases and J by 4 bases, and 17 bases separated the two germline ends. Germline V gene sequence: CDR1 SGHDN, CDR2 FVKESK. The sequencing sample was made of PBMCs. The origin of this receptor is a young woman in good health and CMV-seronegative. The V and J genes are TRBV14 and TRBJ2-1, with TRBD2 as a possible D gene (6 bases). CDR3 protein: CASSPGGNLPYNEQFF. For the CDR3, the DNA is TGTGCCAGCAGCCCTGGGGGGAATTTACCATACAATGAGCAGTTCTTC.